Sequencing of this T cell receptor (beta chain) was carried out in a study of cytotoxic CD8 clonotypes in ibrutinib-treated CLL. Study overall: Patients gave response samples after a median around twelve months of treatment, range 6 to 36.

TCRdb's table, derived via immunoSEQ multiplex PCR, lists solely in-frame clones and lacks some. This table has 150,000 to 200,000 clones, roughly 90% appearing once. V was cut by 4 bases and J by 5 bases, with 10 bases left in between. The CDR3 totals 13 residues. The germline V gene has CDR1 SGHRS and CDR2 YFSETQ. Cryopreserved PBMCs yielded about 2 micrograms of genomic DNA for TCR beta libraries. The gene calls are TRBV5-1 and TRBJ2-1; D remains ambiguous. This clonotype was sampled from a human donor with chronic lymphocytic leukemia. Sequencing was performed on PBMCs, taken at disease progression, from a patient treated with ibrutinib. In DNA, the CDR3 is TGCGCCAGCAGCCCCGGACCGAACAATGAGCAGTTCTTC. Its translation is CASSPGPNNEQFF.